These T cell receptor beta chains were read from a single sample in a study of human T cells and chemical hapten exposure. TCRdb ran MiXCR on the 5' RACE reads and lists one entry per CDR3 protein. This table holds 110,000 or so distinct CDR3 sequences, 15% to 20% found once. Receptors were obtained from a human donor in good health. Each CDR3 is given without its conserved first and last residue. A clone size is listed for some rows: how often the clone was seen (once, few, many), or a class if it is expanded.

TRBV7-8	NA	TRBJ2-4	ASSSRDTLAKNIQY
TRBV14	few	TRBJ1-3	ASSHLSTGNTIY
TRBV9	few	TRBJ2-1	ASKETSSYNEQF
TRBV20-1	NA	TRBJ2-7	STLSSGRFNEQY
TRBV6-6	NA	TRBJ2-1	ASLRGGGRGEQF
TRBV6-6	NA	TRBJ1-5	ASNPTGGYQPQH
TRBV2	few	TRBJ1-5	ASSETVSNQPQH
TRBV7-9	few	TRBJ1-2	ASAAGHTNYGYT
TRBV7-3	few	TRBJ1-1	ASSLTPGRGNTEAF
TRBV25-1	few	TRBJ2-7	VSKPRVSYEQY
TRBV19	NA	TRBJ1-2	ASSINSRAGYT
TRBV5-1	many	TRBJ2-3	ASSLEGGAGGPTDTQY
TRBV6-1	NA	TRBJ2-1	ASSEEGGSVYNEQF
TRBV6-1	NA	TRBJ1-1	ASSERQGTEAF
TRBV6-5	few	TRBJ2-5	ASSYSLPGRLGETQY
TRBV5-4	NA	TRBJ2-7	ASSLPPASYEQY
TRBV28	few	TRBJ2-7	ASRWGSPSYEQY
TRBV7-2	NA	TRBJ2-3	ASSLRLGTGSTDTQY
TRBV4-2	NA	TRBJ2-3	ASSRRQGSTDTQY